These T cell receptor beta chains were read from a single sample in a study of blood T cells in healthy people across ages. MiXCR was run by TCRdb on the 5' RACE reads, yielding one entry per CDR3 protein. The table shows fewer than 750,000 distinct CDR3 sequences, with 45% to 55% occurring only once. Sequenced input: blood. These receptors all stem from an elderly man in good health. Each CDR3 is given with its conserved first and last residue. The D gene is left open where the match is weak. Not all rows give a size; the values are once, few, many and, for expanded clones, a class.

v_gene: TRBV12-3/TRBV12-4
d_gene: .
abundance: .
j_gene: TRBJ2-1
len: 14
CDR3nt: TGTGTTATTAGTCCGGGACTTTCCTACAATGAGCAGTTCTTC
CDR3aa: CVISPGLSYNEQFF

v_gene: TRBV5-1
d_gene: .
abundance: .
j_gene: TRBJ2-5
len: 14
CDR3nt: TGCGCCAGCAGCATGGGGACACCCCAAGAGACCCAGTACTTC
CDR3aa: CASSMGTPQETQYF

v_gene: TRBV29-1
d_gene: .
abundance: few
j_gene: TRBJ2-5
len: 13
CDR3nt: TGCAGCGCTATAACAGGGTACCAAGAGACCCAGTACTTC
CDR3aa: CSAITGYQETQYF

v_gene: TRBV27
d_gene: TRBD1
abundance: many
j_gene: TRBJ2-3
len: 17
CDR3nt: TGTGCCAGCAGTTTATATATGGGACAGGGGCCCACAGATACGCAGTATTTT
CDR3aa: CASSLYMGQGPTDTQYF

v_gene: TRBV7-9
d_gene: TRBD1
abundance: few
j_gene: TRBJ2-5
len: 15
CDR3nt: TGTGCCAGCAGCACCCTCGGGACAGCTGAAGAGACCCAGTACTTC
CDR3aa: CASSTLGTAEETQYF

v_gene: TRBV12-3/TRBV12-4
d_gene: .
abundance: .
j_gene: TRBJ2-7
len: 15
CDR3nt: TGTGCCAGCAGTCCCCAGTTTATCGGGTACAACGAGCAGTACTTC
CDR3aa: CASSPQFIGYNEQYF

v_gene: TRBV7-2
d_gene: TRBD2
abundance: few
j_gene: TRBJ2-7
len: 14
CDR3nt: TGTGCCAGCAGCCCGCGGACTAGAACCTACGAGCAGTACTTC
CDR3aa: CASSPRTRTYEQYF

v_gene: TRBV20-1
d_gene: .
abundance: many
j_gene: TRBJ2-6
len: 16
CDR3nt: TGCAGTGCTAGAGATAGTAAGTCGGCCGGGGCCAACGTCCTGACTTTC
CDR3aa: CSARDSKSAGANVLTF

v_gene: TRBV20-1
d_gene: .
abundance: .
j_gene: TRBJ1-2
len: 12
CDR3nt: TGCAGTGCAGGGGCAATTAACTATGGCTACACCTTC
CDR3aa: CSAGAINYGYTF

v_gene: TRBV7-9
d_gene: .
abundance: .
j_gene: TRBJ1-2
len: 14
CDR3nt: TGTGCCAGCAGCTTTGGGGGGGTTTCCTATGGCTACACCTTC
CDR3aa: CASSFGGVSYGYTF

v_gene: TRBV10-3
d_gene: TRBD2
abundance: few
j_gene: TRBJ2-3
len: 15
CDR3nt: TGTGCCATCAGTCGAACGGGACTAGCTGGAGATACGCAGTATTTT
CDR3aa: CAISRTGLAGDTQYF

v_gene: TRBV12-3/TRBV12-4
d_gene: .
abundance: few
j_gene: TRBJ2-5
len: 14
CDR3nt: TGTGCCAGCAGTTTTGGAGGGGGCAGTGAGACCCAGTACTTC
CDR3aa: CASSFGGGSETQYF

v_gene: TRBV2
d_gene: .
abundance: .
j_gene: TRBJ2-3
len: 16
CDR3nt: TGTGCCAGCAGTGAAGCGCTTCGGGGGGCAAGAGATACGCAGTATTTT
CDR3aa: CASSEALRGARDTQYF

v_gene: TRBV20-1
d_gene: TRBD2
abundance: few
j_gene: TRBJ2-3
len: 14
CDR3nt: TGCAGTGCGAAACTAGCGGGGAACACAGATACGCAGTATTTT
CDR3aa: CSAKLAGNTDTQYF

v_gene: TRBV5-7
d_gene: TRBD1
abundance: .
j_gene: TRBJ2-6
len: 17
CDR3nt: TGTGCCAGCAGCACGGGACAGGGAAGGTCTGGGGCCAACGTCCTGACTTTC
CDR3aa: CASSTGQGRSGANVLTF

v_gene: TRBV7-7
d_gene: .
abundance: .
j_gene: TRBJ2-7
len: 13
CDR3nt: TGTGCTAGCAGCCGCCACCTGGATTACGAGCAGTACTTC
CDR3aa: CASSRHLDYEQYF

v_gene: TRBV5-1
d_gene: .
abundance: many
j_gene: TRBJ2-1
len: 15
CDR3nt: TGCGCCAGCAGCTTGTCGCGGGGCTCCTACAATGAGCAGTTCTTC
CDR3aa: CASSLSRGSYNEQFF

v_gene: TRBV5-1
d_gene: TRBD2
abundance: .
j_gene: TRBJ2-7
len: 15
CDR3nt: TGCGCCAGCACCGAGACTAGCGGGCCCGCCTACGAGCAGTACTTC
CDR3aa: CASTETSGPAYEQYF

v_gene: TRBV20-1
d_gene: TRBD1
abundance: .
j_gene: TRBJ2-7
len: 13
CDR3nt: TGCAGTGCTAGGGGACAGTCGGACTACGAGCAGTACTTC
CDR3aa: CSARGQSDYEQYF

v_gene: TRBV18
d_gene: TRBD1
abundance: .
j_gene: TRBJ1-4
len: 16
CDR3nt: TGTGCCAGCTCACGGAACGGAATGACAGGGTTTGAAAAACTGTTTTTT
CDR3aa: CASSRNGMTGFEKLFF

v_gene: TRBV9
d_gene: TRBD2
abundance: .
j_gene: TRBJ2-3
len: 19
CDR3nt: TGTGCCAGCAGCCCTTACCCTGGACTAGCGGGGGGCCGGTTAGATACGCAGTATTTT
CDR3aa: CASSPYPGLAGGRLDTQYF

v_gene: TRBV7-2
d_gene: .
abundance: .
j_gene: TRBJ2-3
len: 14
CDR3nt: TGTGCCAGCAGCTTAGCTAGAGACCCAGATACGCAGTATTTT
CDR3aa: CASSLARDPDTQYF

v_gene: TRBV6-2/TRBV6-3
d_gene: .
abundance: .
j_gene: TRBJ1-5
len: 15
CDR3nt: TGTGCCAGCAGTTTACAGGGTCCTCACTATCAGCCCCAGCATTTT
CDR3aa: CASSLQGPHYQPQHF

v_gene: TRBV7-2
d_gene: .
abundance: once
j_gene: TRBJ2-3
len: 13
CDR3nt: TGTGCCAGCAGCGTAGCCGTCACAGATACGCAGTATTTT
CDR3aa: CASSVAVTDTQYF

v_gene: TRBV6-6
d_gene: TRBD2
abundance: many
j_gene: TRBJ2-3
len: 15
CDR3nt: TGTGCCAGCAATTTAGCGGGGGCCCGCACAGATACGCAGTATTTT
CDR3aa: CASNLAGARTDTQYF

v_gene: TRBV20-1
d_gene: .
abundance: .
j_gene: TRBJ2-7
len: 14
CDR3nt: TGCAGTGCTAGAGATACCCTCAACGGGGACGAGCAGTACTTC
CDR3aa: CSARDTLNGDEQYF

v_gene: TRBV6-5
d_gene: .
abundance: .
j_gene: TRBJ2-7
len: 18
CDR3nt: TGTGCCAGCAGTTACTCCTCGCGGACAGAGCCTTACTCCTACGAGCAGTACTTC
CDR3aa: CASSYSSRTEPYSYEQYF

v_gene: TRBV20-1
d_gene: .
abundance: few
j_gene: TRBJ2-3
len: 13
CDR3nt: TGCAGTGCTAGGGAGACTAAGCGAGATACGCAGTATTTT
CDR3aa: CSARETKRDTQYF

v_gene: TRBV4-3
d_gene: .
abundance: .
j_gene: TRBJ1-5
len: 14
CDR3nt: TGCGCCAGCAGCCAAGAAAGGGGAAATCAGCCCCAGCATTTT
CDR3aa: CASSQERGNQPQHF

v_gene: TRBV9
d_gene: .
abundance: .
j_gene: TRBJ2-5
len: 14
CDR3nt: TGTGCCAGCAGCGTAGGACCCCGGGGAGAGACCCAGTACTTC
CDR3aa: CASSVGPRGETQYF

v_gene: TRBV7-3
d_gene: TRBD2
abundance: .
j_gene: TRBJ2-5
len: 16
CDR3nt: TGTGCCAGCAGCTTACCCAGCGGGGGGGCACTGGCGACCCAGTACTTC
CDR3aa: CASSLPSGGALATQYF

v_gene: TRBV20-1
d_gene: .
abundance: .
j_gene: TRBJ1-1
len: 13
CDR3nt: TGCAGTGCTAGGCGACAGCAGAACAATGAAGCTTTCTTT
CDR3aa: CSARRQQNNEAFF

v_gene: TRBV9
d_gene: TRBD2
abundance: .
j_gene: TRBJ2-3
len: 16
CDR3nt: TGTGCCAGCAGCGCCCTAGCGGGAGGGCCCGGGGATACGCAGTATTTT
CDR3aa: CASSALAGGPGDTQYF

v_gene: TRBV9
d_gene: TRBD1
abundance: .
j_gene: TRBJ2-6
len: 16
CDR3nt: TGTGCCAGCAGCGCGACAGGGAGCAATAGGGCCAACGTCCTGACTTTC
CDR3aa: CASSATGSNRANVLTF

v_gene: TRBV20-1
d_gene: TRBD1
abundance: .
j_gene: TRBJ1-1
len: 14
CDR3nt: TGCAGTGCTAGAGGAGCCCCAACAGGGGATCAAGCTTTCTTT
CDR3aa: CSARGAPTGDQAFF

v_gene: TRBV10-3
d_gene: .
abundance: .
j_gene: TRBJ2-6
len: 15
CDR3nt: TGTGCCATCAGTGAGGGACAGCCTGGGGCCAACGTCCTGACTTTC
CDR3aa: CAISEGQPGANVLTF

v_gene: TRBV5-1
d_gene: TRBD1
abundance: once
j_gene: TRBJ2-1
len: 14
CDR3nt: TGCGCCAGCAGTGCGGACAGGGGGCTAAATGAGCAGTTCTTC
CDR3aa: CASSADRGLNEQFF

v_gene: TRBV7-2
d_gene: .
abundance: few
j_gene: TRBJ1-2
len: 14
CDR3nt: TGTGCCAGCAGCGTAGCAGGGTACGACTATGGCTACACCTTC
CDR3aa: CASSVAGYDYGYTF

v_gene: TRBV20-1
d_gene: .
abundance: .
j_gene: TRBJ2-4
len: 15
CDR3nt: TGCAGTGCAAATGAGGGGTCACTAGCCAAAAACATTCAGTACTTC
CDR3aa: CSANEGSLAKNIQYF

v_gene: TRBV7-2
d_gene: .
abundance: .
j_gene: TRBJ2-7
len: 12
CDR3nt: TGTGCCAGCAGCTGGGCAGGCTACGAGCAGTACTTC
CDR3aa: CASSWAGYEQYF